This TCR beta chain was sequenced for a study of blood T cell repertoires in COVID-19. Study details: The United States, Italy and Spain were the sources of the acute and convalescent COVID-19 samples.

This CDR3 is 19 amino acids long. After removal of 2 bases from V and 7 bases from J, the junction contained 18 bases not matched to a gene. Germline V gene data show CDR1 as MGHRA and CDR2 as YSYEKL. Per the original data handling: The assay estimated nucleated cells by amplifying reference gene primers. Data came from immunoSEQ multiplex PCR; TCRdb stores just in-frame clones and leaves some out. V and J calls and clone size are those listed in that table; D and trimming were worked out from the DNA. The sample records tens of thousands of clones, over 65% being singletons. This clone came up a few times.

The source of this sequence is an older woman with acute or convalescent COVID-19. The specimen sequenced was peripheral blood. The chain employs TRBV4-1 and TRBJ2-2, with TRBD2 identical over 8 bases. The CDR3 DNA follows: TGCGCCAGCAGCCAACCGCTCCGTGGCGGGGGGTCGAACCGCGGGGAGCTGTTTTTT. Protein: CASSQPLRGGGSNRGELFF.